This is a list of T cell receptor beta chains from one sample in a study of blood T cells in healthy people across ages. MiXCR, run by TCRdb on the 5' RACE reads, gives a single entry per CDR3 protein. The profile shows roughly 2 million distinct CDR3 sequences, roughly 52% of them singletons. Sequenced material: blood. The receptors stem from a woman in her 40s in good health. Each CDR3 is given with its conserved first and last residue. D genes are given only for firm matches. Size tells how often a clone was seen (once, few, many) or the class of an expanded clone, and some rows leave it out.

>NA|few|TRBV7-3|TRBJ1-1
TGTGCCAGCAGCTTAAGGATGAACACTGAAGCTTTCTTT
CASSLRMNTEAFF
>NA|NA|TRBV20-1|TRBJ2-7
TGCAGTGCTAGAGATCCCCGGGGCCTCTACGAGCAGTACTTC
CSARDPRGLYEQYF
>NA|NA|TRBV7-2|TRBJ1-6
TGTGCCAGCAGCTTCGTCAGGGTTGCGTCACCCCTCCACTTT
CASSFVRVASPLHF
>TRBD1|once|TRBV29-1|TRBJ1-5
TGCAGCGTTGGGTCCGGGACAGGGGGAAATCAGCCCCAGCATTTT
CSVGSGTGGNQPQHF
>NA|NA|TRBV6-2/TRBV6-3|TRBJ1-4
TGTGCCAGCAGTCGCTCGGACCTGAAACTGTTTTTT
CASSRSDLKLFF
>NA|NA|TRBV27|TRBJ1-2
TGTGCCAGCAGTTCTCAAGGGACAAAAAACTATGGCTACACCTTC
CASSSQGTKNYGYTF
>TRBD2|once|TRBV5-1|TRBJ2-3
TGCGCCAGCAGCCCGCAACGGGCGAGCGGGAGGACAGATACGCAGTATTTT
CASSPQRASGRTDTQYF
>NA|NA|TRBV27|TRBJ1-2
TGTGCCAGCAGCTCCGGGGGAGGTGGACTCTATGGCTACACCTTC
CASSSGGGGLYGYTF
>NA|NA|TRBV7-6|TRBJ2-3
TGTGCCAGCAGTCCCATTCGTGGGGATACGCAGTATTTT
CASSPIRGDTQYF
>TRBD1|few|TRBV27|TRBJ2-1
TGTGCCAGCAGTTACGGGGACAGGTTAGTGGGGCAGTTCTTC
CASSYGDRLVGQFF
>NA|few|TRBV7-2|TRBJ1-1
TGTGCCAGCAGCTCGGACACCCCGCGGGCTGAAGCTTTCTTT
CASSSDTPRAEAFF
>NA|few|TRBV9|TRBJ2-5
TGTGCCAGCAGCGTAGCAGTGACAATCAACCAAGAGACCCAGTACTTC
CASSVAVTINQETQYF
>NA|few|TRBV4-1|TRBJ2-4
TGCGCCAGCAGCCAAGATGATAGGGGGGCCAAAAACATTCAGTACTTC
CASSQDDRGAKNIQYF
>NA|NA|TRBV11-2|TRBJ2-1
TGTGCCAGCAGCTTAAATGGGGGGCGTATGAATGAGCAGTTCTTC
CASSLNGGRMNEQFF
>NA|NA|TRBV11-2|TRBJ2-3
TGTGCCAGCAGCTTAGTGCGGGGTCAGGTAGATACGCAGTATTTT
CASSLVRGQVDTQYF
>NA|few|TRBV11-2|TRBJ2-5
TGTGCCACCTCCCGGGGCCTTGTCGAGACCCAGTACTTC
CATSRGLVETQYF
>NA|NA|TRBV7-2|TRBJ1-1
TGTGCCAGCAGCTTAGGGTATAACACTGAAGCTTTCTTT
CASSLGYNTEAFF
>NA|NA|TRBV20-1|TRBJ2-7
TGCAGTGCTAGAGATCCCCAGAGGGACTACGAGCAGTACTTC
CSARDPQRDYEQYF
>NA|NA|TRBV20-1|TRBJ2-1
TGCAGTGCTAGAGTCCGGAAGGATGAGCAGTTCTTC
CSARVRKDEQFF
>NA|NA|TRBV5-1|TRBJ1-3
TGCGCCAGCAGCGGTGCAGGGGCTGGAAACACCATATATTTT
CASSGAGAGNTIYF
>NA|few|TRBV4-3|TRBJ2-5
TGCGCCAGCAGCCAACCAGGAGGTAGGCAGTACTTC
CASSQPGGRQYF
>NA|NA|TRBV7-9|TRBJ2-5
TGTGCCAGCAGCTTAGGGACGGCAAGGGAGGAGACCCAGTACTTC
CASSLGTAREETQYF
>TRBD2|NA|TRBV27|TRBJ2-7
TGTGCCAGCACTTGGGCCAGCGGGGGGTCCTACGAGCAGTACTTC
CASTWASGGSYEQYF
>TRBD2|NA|TRBV11-2|TRBJ2-1
TGTGCCAGCAGCATACGCGGGACTAGCGGGGGGGTTAATGAGCAGTTCTTC
CASSIRGTSGGVNEQFF
>NA|NA|TRBV18|TRBJ1-2
TGTGCCAGCTCACCAGGGTTTAACTGTGGCTACACCTTC
CASSPGFNCGYTF
>TRBD2|NA|TRBV20-1|TRBJ2-4
TGCAGTGCTCCGGGACTAGCGGGGGCCCGGTTGGGCATTCAGTACTTC
CSAPGLAGARLGIQYF
>TRBD2|NA|TRBV11-2|TRBJ2-3
TGTGCCAGCAGCTACTTCCCGGGGGGTGCGGGCCCAGATACGCAGTATTTT
CASSYFPGGAGPDTQYF
>TRBD2|NA|TRBV5-1|TRBJ2-1
TGCGCCAGCAACCCACTAGCGGGGGGCCTGGCGGTCAATGAGCAGTTCTTC
CASNPLAGGLAVNEQFF
>TRBD1|few|TRBV11-2|TRBJ2-1
TGTGCCAGCAGTTTCTCCGGGACAGGCTACAATGAGCAGTTCTTC
CASSFSGTGYNEQFF
>NA|few|TRBV5-1|TRBJ2-1
TGCGCCAGCAGCTCCGTAAGTCACAATGAGCAGTTCTTC
CASSSVSHNEQFF
>NA|NA|TRBV7-2|TRBJ2-7
TGTGCCAGCAGCTTAAACTGGGGTAGCTCCTACGAGCAGTACTTC
CASSLNWGSSYEQYF
>NA|many|TRBV29-1|TRBJ2-5
TGCAGCGTTCCGACCTTCCAAGAGACCCAGTACTTC
CSVPTFQETQYF
>NA|NA|TRBV20-1|TRBJ2-3
TGCAGTGCTACAGACAGGAGAGCATCCACAGATACGCAGTATTTT
CSATDRRASTDTQYF
>NA|NA|TRBV12-3/TRBV12-4|TRBJ2-1
TGTGCCAGCACGGCGTCGCCCGGCTCCTGCAATGAGCAGTTCTTC
CASTASPGSCNEQFF
>TRBD2|NA|TRBV6-5|TRBJ2-5
TGTGCCAGCAGTTCCCGGACTAGCGGGGCAAAGACCCGGTACTTC
CASSSRTSGAKTRYF
>NA|NA|TRBV29-1|TRBJ1-2
TGCAGCCAAAAGGACGGTTATGGCTACACCTTC
CSQKDGYGYTF
>NA|NA|TRBV12-3/TRBV12-4|TRBJ2-1
TGTGCCAGCAATAGCGCGAATGAGCAGTTCTTC
CASNSANEQFF
>NA|NA|TRBV7-2|TRBJ1-4
TGTGCCAGCAGCCCGCAAAGGGGGTTGTGGGAAAAACTGTTTTTT
CASSPQRGLWEKLFF
>TRBD2|few|TRBV27|TRBJ2-5
TGTGCCAGCCGACGAGCGGGGGAAGAGACCCAGTACTTC
CASRRAGEETQYF
>TRBD1|NA|TRBV5-1|TRBJ1-2
TGCGCCAGCGGATGGACAGGGTCCGACTATGGCTACACCTTC
CASGWTGSDYGYTF
>TRBD2|NA|TRBV3-1|TRBJ2-1
TGTGCCAGCAGCCCCCAGCGGGGGCACAATGAGCAGTTCTTC
CASSPQRGHNEQFF
>NA|NA|TRBV10-3|TRBJ2-1
TGTGCCAGCTTACCGGGACTCGCTAGCTCCTACAATGAGCAGTTCTTC
CASLPGLASSYNEQFF
>NA|NA|TRBV6-2/TRBV6-3|TRBJ2-5
TGTGCCAGCAGGGGAATAAGACAAAGGGTCCCTCGGGAGACCCAGTACTTC
CASRGIRQRVPRETQYF
>NA|few|TRBV3-1|TRBJ2-5
TGTGCCACGTTAGGGACCTCGGAGACCCAGTACTTC
CATLGTSETQYF
>TRBD2|NA|TRBV5-6|TRBJ2-3
TGTGCCAGCAGCTTGGAGGGAGGGAGGCTCAGCACAGATACGCAGTATTTT
CASSLEGGRLSTDTQYF
>NA|few|TRBV12-3/TRBV12-4|TRBJ2-3
TGTGCCAGCAGGCCGGACCGCACAGATACGCAGTATTTT
CASRPDRTDTQYF
>NA|NA|TRBV6-6|TRBJ1-6
TGTGCCAGCAGCTACTTGGGGGGATGGGATTCACCCCTCCACTTT
CASSYLGGWDSPLHF